The 23 T cell receptor beta chains below come from one sample, sequenced in a study of neurological immune-mediated disorders. TCRdb ran MiXCR on the 5' RACE reads and lists one entry per CDR3 protein. Here the sample spans tens of thousands of distinct CDR3 sequences, approximately 4.1% being singletons. Sequences were obtained from PBMCs. These receptors were obtained from a young man with multiple sclerosis.

This clonotype was seen a few times. The rearrangement uses TRBV5-1 and TRBJ2-1; TRBD2 matches 10 bases. CDR1 and CDR2 (germline): SGHRS, YFSETQ. The CDR3 runs to 16 residues. Trimming removed 7 bases from V and 2 bases from J; junction bases left unmatched: 9. Written as DNA, the CDR3 is TGCGCCAGCTCCCCTAGCGGGGGTGATACCTACAATGAGCAGTTCTTC. Translated: CASSPSGGDTYNEQFF.

This clonotype was seen ten or more times. J is TRBJ1-5 and V is TRBV6-2 or TRBV6-3; 8 bases line up with TRBD1. The V gene end was trimmed by 2 bases and the J gene end by 3 bases; junction bases not matched to a gene: 6. This CDR3 is 16 amino acids long. The germline V gene has CDR1 MNHEY and CDR2 SVGEGT. CDR3 nucleotide sequence: TGTGCCAGCAGTTACAGGACAGGGCCCTCCAATCAGCCCCAGCATTTT. Translating gives CASSYRTGPSNQPQHF.

The genes are TRBV20-1 and TRBJ2-3, with 9 bases fitting TRBD1. The V gene end was trimmed by 3 bases and the J gene end by 1 base; junction bases not matched to a gene: 8. Germline V gives CDR1 DFQATT, CDR2 SNEGSKA (reference sequence). The CDR3 is 16 amino acids. Written as DNA, the CDR3 is TGCAGTGCTAGCCGTGGGGGGGACAGGGGCACAGATACGCAGTATTTT. It encodes CSASRGGDRGTDTQYF.

This clonotype ranks as medium-sized. The chain carries TRBV29-1 and TRBJ1-2, with 11 bases lining up with TRBD1. The CDR3 extends over 16 amino acids. After removal of 3 bases from V and 7 bases from J, the junction contained 13 bases not matched to a gene. Germline V gene sequence: CDR1 SQVTM, CDR2 ANQGSEA. The CDR3 loop reads CSVDQTGTGGGGGYTF. The CDR3 DNA reads as TGCAGCGTTGACCAAACAGGGACAGGGGGAGGAGGTGGCTACACCTTC.

At least ten counts were recorded for this clonotype. The chain combines TRBV9 with TRBJ1-1, with unresolved D. Per germline, CDR1 SGDLS and CDR2 YYNGEE. V lost 0 bases, J lost 2 bases, and 8 bases lay in between. The CDR3 covers 14 residues. CDR3 sequence: CASSVGGRNTEAFF. The CDR3 DNA follows: TGTGCCAGCAGCGTAGGTGGGAGAAACACTGAAGCTTTCTTT.

The table lists this clonotype with many counts. In DNA, the CDR3 is TGCGCCAGCAGCCAAGATTTCCGGACAGGGTACAATGAGCAGTTCTTC. Encoded protein: CASSQDFRTGYNEQFF. The rearrangement joins TRBV4-3 to TRBJ2-1; TRBD1 agrees at 8 bases. The CDR3 has 16 residues. Unmatched junction bases numbered 5, after V lost 0 bases and J lost 4 bases. From germline, CDR1 is LGHNA and CDR2 YSLEER.

In this sample, this clonotype turned up many times. Relative to the germline gene, one junction end is altered; a read error may explain this. The J gene is TRBJ2-3, the V gene TRBV6-5, with 8 bases aligning to TRBD1. The CDR3 consists of 15 residues. The germline V gene encodes CDR1 MNHEY and CDR2 SVGAGI. This chain's CDR3 is CARPDRGANTDTQYF. CDR3 nucleotides: TGCGCCCGCCCAGACAGGGGCGCGAACACAGATACGCAGTATTTT.

The table lists this clonotype with many counts. The chain joins TRBV3-1 to TRBJ2-1; 10 nucleotides line up with TRBD2. The CDR3 length is 15 residues. V was clipped by 6 bases and J by 10 bases; unmatched bases: 12. CDR1 and CDR2 (germline): LGHDT, YNNKEL (reference sequence). The CDR3 DNA is TGTGCCAGCAGGAACCCAGCGGGGGGGCCGGGCGAGCAGTTCTTC. Translation gives CASRNPAGGPGEQFF.

This clonotype was observed many times. DNA for the CDR3: TGTGCCAGCAGTTGGACAGGTTTTGAAAAACTGTTTTTT. Amino acid sequence: CASSWTGFEKLFF. The chain carries TRBV12-3 or TRBV12-4 and TRBJ1-4; 7 bases align to TRBD1. The CDR3 runs to 13 residues. J lost 7 bases, V lost 4 bases, and 3 bases had no gene match.

This clonotype was observed a handful of times. This CDR3 is missing its conserved last phenylalanine or tryptophan, likely due to a read error. The rearrangement joins TRBV5-1 to TRBJ1-2; D is perhaps TRBD1 (5 bases). The CDR3 is made up of 13 amino acids. Germline CDR1 and CDR2: SGHRS and YFSETQ. Trimming took off 4 bases at V and 4 bases at J, with 11 bases between the two ends. The CDR3 is CASSRGLAYGYTN. CDR3 nucleotide sequence: TGCGCCAGCAGCAGGGGACTTGCCTATGGCTACACCAAC.

This clonotype has a count of ten or more. The chain links TRBV5-1 to TRBJ1-5, with a possible D match to TRBD1 (5 bases). There are 13 residues in the CDR3. The V gene lost 0 bases and the J gene lost 6 bases, with 7 bases spanning the gap. CDR1 SGHRS and CDR2 YFSETQ come from the germline V gene. CDR3 coding DNA: TGCGCCAGCAGCTTGGAAGGGGTTCAGCCCCAGCATTTT. Translating it yields CASSLEGVQPQHF.

This clonotype was found many times. The CDR3: CASSVVPQNTDTQYF. DNA for the CDR3: TGTGCCAGCAGCGTAGTTCCTCAAAACACAGATACGCAGTATTTT. The chain links TRBV9 to TRBJ2-3; no definite D call. The germline V gene has CDR1 SGDLS and CDR2 YYNGEE. This CDR3 is built from 15 residues. Trimming removed 0 bases at V and 2 bases at J, with 10 bases between.

This clonotype was detected many times. The chain recombines TRBV4-3 with TRBJ2-5; D remains ambiguous. The CDR3 consists of 15 residues. Trimming left V 2 bases short and J 2 bases short, with 12 bases between. In germline, CDR1 is LGHNA, CDR2 YSLEER. This CDR3 reads CASSQTPTEQETQYF. The CDR3 nucleotides are TGCGCCAGCAGCCAAACCCCGACGGAACAAGAGACCCAGTACTTC.

This clonotype was counted at least ten times. The chain joins TRBV6-5 to TRBJ1-1; D is uncertain. Germline V gene lookup returns CDR1 MNHEY and CDR2 SVGAGI. This CDR3 comprises 12 residues. Trimming removed 5 bases from V and 8 bases from J, with 12 bases in between. The CDR3 DNA reads TGTGCCAGCAGTCCCGGGAGGTGGGAAGCTTTCTTT. Residues: CASSPGRWEAFF.

This clonotype has a count of ten or more. The CDR3 protein is CSASVRSDHYGYTF. For the CDR3, the DNA is TGCAGTGCCAGCGTTAGGTCAGATCACTATGGCTACACCTTC. The chain combines TRBV20-1 with TRBJ1-2; D is unresolved. V shed 6 bases and J shed 3 bases, with 17 bases lying between them. This CDR3 comprises 14 residues. Germline CDR1 and CDR2: DFQATT and SNEGSKA (reference sequence).

This clonotype was seen at least ten times. This chain links TRBV3-1 with TRBJ1-1; D may be TRBD1 (5 bases). Germline V gene data show CDR1 as LGHDT and CDR2 as YNNKEL (reference sequence). This CDR3 is built from 13 residues. V was cut by 5 bases and J by 7 bases, with 14 bases left in between. The CDR3 coding sequence is TGTGCCAGCAGCTTTTCAGGGATAGTTGAAGCTTTCTTT. It codes for CASSFSGIVEAFF. The variable domain in full, with the rest retrieved from reference TRBV3-1 and TRBJ1-1, is DTAVSQTPKYLVTQMGNDKSIKCEQNLGHDTMYWYKQDSKKFLKIMFSYNNKELIINETVPNRFSPKSPDKAHLNLHINSLELGDSAVYFCASSFSGIVEAFFGQGTRLTVV.

This clonotype was observed at least ten times. The chain combines TRBV7-2 with TRBJ1-2; 8 nucleotides agree with TRBD1. J was trimmed by 1 base and V by 6 bases; bases with no gene match: 7. CDR1 and CDR2 from the germline V gene are SGHTA and FQGNSA. The CDR3 extends over 15 amino acids. The CDR3 loop reads CASRIGQGNNYGYTF. The CDR3 bases are TGTGCCAGCAGGATAGGACAGGGTAATAACTATGGCTACACCTTC.

This clonotype was recorded many times. The chain has TRBV7-3 and TRBJ1-1; D unresolved. The germline gives CDR1 SGHTA, CDR2 FQGTGA. V was clipped by 5 bases and J by 1 base, with 14 bases between them. The CDR3 totals 15 residues. DNA for the CDR3: TGTGCCAGCAGCCCCACCCACAGAGGGAACACTGAAGCTTTCTTT. Its translation is CASSPTHRGNTEAFF.

In this sample, this clonotype turned up many times. V is TRBV21-1 and J is TRBJ1-1; the tabulated D call, TRBD1, remains unverified against the DNA. TRBV21-1 is a listed pseudogene. This CDR3 has 18 amino acids. CDR3 bases: TGTGCCAGCAGCAAAGATCCGGGACAGAGGACAATAAACACTGAAGCTTTCTTT. Translated: CASSKDPGQRTINTEAFF.

This clonotype was picked up many times. This chain connects TRBV6-5 to TRBJ1-3, with 8 bases identical to TRBD1. Germline V CDR1 and CDR2: MNHEY, SVGAGI. Germline trimming cut 10 bases from V and 4 bases from J; bases unmatched to any gene: 12. The CDR3 covers 15 residues. In DNA form, the CDR3 reads TGTGCCACAAGACAGGGGTTCGGCCTGGGAAACACCATATATTTT. Translation gives CATRQGFGLGNTIYF.

This clonotype came up many times. The chain recombines TRBV10-3 with TRBJ1-1, with D tentatively TRBD1 (6 bases). Germline V gene data show CDR1 as ENHRY and CDR2 as SYGVKD. V was shortened by 10 bases and J by 1 base, with 16 bases between the two germline ends. The CDR3 is 14 amino acids. CDR3 nucleotide sequence: TGTGCCACAAGATTCGGACAGTCGAACACTGAAGCTTTCTTT. Translation: CATRFGQSNTEAFF.

This clonotype was counted at least ten times. The V call is TRBV10-3, the J call TRBJ2-3; D uncertain. The CDR3 spans 13 residues. Germline V gene sequence: CDR1 ENHRY, CDR2 SYGVKD. V was clipped by 7 bases and J by 4 bases, with 12 bases between them. CDR3 nucleotides: TGTGCCATCATGGCCCCTTTAGCAGATACGCAGTATTTT. Translation: CAIMAPLADTQYF.

This clonotype was observed many times. The rearrangement links TRBV12-3 or TRBV12-4 to TRBJ1-1, with D possibly TRBD1 on 6 matching bases. There are 13 residues in the CDR3. V lost 4 bases, J lost 6 bases, and 12 bases lay in between. DNA for the CDR3: TGTGCCAGCAGTTACCTAGACAGGTCTGAAGCTTTCTTT. Translated, it gives CASSYLDRSEAFF.